These T cell receptor beta chains were read from a single sample in a study of identical twins. MiXCR, applied by TCRdb to the 5' RACE reads, yields one record per CDR3 protein. The sample lists about 700,000 distinct CDR3 sequences; 8.5% to 9.5% were seen once. The data were also submitted as part of a second study, on yellow fever vaccine responses in identical twins.

Source material: PBMCs. All receptors come from a woman in her late teens or twenties in good health. The CDR3 runs from the conserved cysteine through the conserved F or W. Fields, in order: V gene, J gene, D gene, clone size, CDR3 DNA, CDR3 protein. A D gene is named only where the DNA matches it firmly. The size field is filled for only some rows; it gives once, few, many or a size class.

v_call: TRBV20-1; j_call: TRBJ2-1; d_call: TRBD2; clone_size: -; cdr3_nt: TGCAGTGTTACTATAGCGGGGGGTTACAATGAGCAGTTCTTC; cdr3_aa: CSVTIAGGYNEQFF
v_call: TRBV20-1; j_call: TRBJ2-5; d_call: -; clone_size: few; cdr3_nt: TGCAGTGCTGGGTTTAACCAAGAGACCCAGTACTTC; cdr3_aa: CSAGFNQETQYF
v_call: TRBV6-2/TRBV6-3; j_call: TRBJ2-4; d_call: TRBD2; clone_size: -; cdr3_nt: TGTGCCAGCAGCACGGGGAGGGAGCAAAACATTCAGTACTTC; cdr3_aa: CASSTGREQNIQYF
v_call: TRBV6-2/TRBV6-3; j_call: TRBJ2-7; d_call: -; clone_size: -; cdr3_nt: TGTGCCAGCACCGGGTTCTACGAGCAGTACTTC; cdr3_aa: CASTGFYEQYF
v_call: TRBV7-9; j_call: TRBJ2-2; d_call: -; clone_size: many; cdr3_nt: TGTGCCAGCAGCCTACCGGGGACCGGGGAGCTGTTTTTT; cdr3_aa: CASSLPGTGELFF
v_call: TRBV29-1; j_call: TRBJ2-5; d_call: TRBD1; clone_size: many; cdr3_nt: TGCAGCGTTGTGCAGGGGGCGATGGGAGAGACCCAGTACTTC; cdr3_aa: CSVVQGAMGETQYF
v_call: TRBV19; j_call: TRBJ2-3; d_call: -; clone_size: few; cdr3_nt: TGTGCCACTGAGTTGGGGGTCGGAGATACGCAGTATTTT; cdr3_aa: CATELGVGDTQYF
v_call: TRBV6-5; j_call: TRBJ2-3; d_call: -; clone_size: -; cdr3_nt: TGTGCCAGCAGGGCCTCCCCAGATACGCAGTATTTT; cdr3_aa: CASRASPDTQYF
v_call: TRBV20-1; j_call: TRBJ2-2; d_call: -; clone_size: few; cdr3_nt: TGCAGTGCTCAAGGGTTCGGGGGAGGCACCGGGGAGCTGTTTTTT; cdr3_aa: CSAQGFGGGTGELFF
v_call: TRBV2; j_call: TRBJ2-2; d_call: TRBD2; clone_size: many; cdr3_nt: TGTGCCAGCAGTGGACTAGCGGGGGTACTGAACACCGGGGAGCTGTTTTTT; cdr3_aa: CASSGLAGVLNTGELFF
v_call: TRBV6-2/TRBV6-3; j_call: TRBJ2-7; d_call: TRBD2; clone_size: -; cdr3_nt: TGTGCCAGCAGTTACTCCCCACGGAGCGGGATAAAAGGCGAGCAGTACTTC; cdr3_aa: CASSYSPRSGIKGEQYF
v_call: TRBV5-1; j_call: TRBJ2-7; d_call: -; clone_size: few; cdr3_nt: TGCGCCAGCAGCTACCGACGGAGCTACGAGCAGTACTTC; cdr3_aa: CASSYRRSYEQYF
v_call: TRBV30; j_call: TRBJ2-7; d_call: TRBD2; clone_size: few; cdr3_nt: TGTGCCTGTGAGACTAGCCCCACCTACGAGCAGTACTTC; cdr3_aa: CACETSPTYEQYF
v_call: TRBV9; j_call: TRBJ2-7; d_call: -; clone_size: -; cdr3_nt: TGTGCCAGCAGCGCCACCTCGTCGGGGAACGAGCAGTACTTC; cdr3_aa: CASSATSSGNEQYF
v_call: TRBV9; j_call: TRBJ2-7; d_call: TRBD1; clone_size: few; cdr3_nt: TGTGCCAGCAGCGAAACAGGGGGTCGCACCTACGAGCAGTACTTC; cdr3_aa: CASSETGGRTYEQYF
v_call: TRBV5-1; j_call: TRBJ2-7; d_call: -; clone_size: -; cdr3_nt: TGCGCCAGCAGCTTGAGTTTGTCTTTTGACGAGCAGTACTTC; cdr3_aa: CASSLSLSFDEQYF
v_call: TRBV15; j_call: TRBJ2-5; d_call: TRBD2; clone_size: few; cdr3_nt: TGTGCCACCAGCAGAGTAGCGGGAGGCAGGTTGGAGACCCAGTACTTC; cdr3_aa: CATSRVAGGRLETQYF
v_call: TRBV7-2; j_call: TRBJ2-4; d_call: TRBD1; clone_size: few; cdr3_nt: TGTGCCAGCAGCTTGACACAGGGGGCTGAAAACATTCAGTACTTC; cdr3_aa: CASSLTQGAENIQYF
v_call: TRBV12-5; j_call: TRBJ2-3; d_call: -; clone_size: few; cdr3_nt: TGTGCTAGTGGTTTGGTAATGTCTGGGGGAATCGGCACAGATACGCAGTATTTT; cdr3_aa: CASGLVMSGGIGTDTQYF
v_call: TRBV28; j_call: TRBJ2-7; d_call: -; clone_size: -; cdr3_nt: TGTGCCAGCAGCATAGGACGGAAGAGCTCCTACGAGCAGTACTTC; cdr3_aa: CASSIGRKSSYEQYF
v_call: TRBV6-2/TRBV6-3; j_call: TRBJ2-2; d_call: -; clone_size: many; cdr3_nt: TGTGCCAGCACCCTCGAACCGGGGGAGCTGTTTTTT; cdr3_aa: CASTLEPGELFF
v_call: TRBV7-9; j_call: TRBJ1-1; d_call: -; clone_size: -; cdr3_nt: TGTGCCAGCAGACTACCGGGTTTGGGCGAAAACACTGAAGCTTTCTTT; cdr3_aa: CASRLPGLGENTEAFF
v_call: TRBV4-1; j_call: TRBJ2-7; d_call: -; clone_size: -; cdr3_nt: TGCGCCAGCAGCCAAGTACTAACTAGCTCCTACGAGCAGTACTTC; cdr3_aa: CASSQVLTSSYEQYF
v_call: TRBV3-1; j_call: TRBJ2-7; d_call: TRBD2; clone_size: -; cdr3_nt: TGTGCCAGCAGCCAAGGGACTAGCGGGGTACCGGGTCGCTACTTC; cdr3_aa: CASSQGTSGVPGRYF
v_call: TRBV12-3/TRBV12-4; j_call: TRBJ2-1; d_call: -; clone_size: many; cdr3_nt: TGTGCCAGCAGTGGCGGCGGGGTGCTTTCCCCCTTCAATGAGCAGTTCTTC; cdr3_aa: CASSGGGVLSPFNEQFF
v_call: TRBV20-1; j_call: TRBJ2-7; d_call: -; clone_size: -; cdr3_nt: TGCAGTGCTAGAGTACGGGACTTTGGTACCTACGAGCAGTACTTC; cdr3_aa: CSARVRDFGTYEQYF
v_call: TRBV10-3; j_call: TRBJ2-7; d_call: -; clone_size: few; cdr3_nt: TGTGCCATCAGTGATATCAGGAGCTCCTACGAGCAGTACTTC; cdr3_aa: CAISDIRSSYEQYF
v_call: TRBV18; j_call: TRBJ2-5; d_call: TRBD2; clone_size: few; cdr3_nt: TGTGCCAGCTCACGTTATCCGACTAGCGGGACCCAAGAGACCCAGTACTTC; cdr3_aa: CASSRYPTSGTQETQYF
v_call: TRBV6-5; j_call: TRBJ2-3; d_call: -; clone_size: few; cdr3_nt: TGTGCCAGCAGTTACTTGGCCTCCCCGAGAGATACGCAGTATTTT; cdr3_aa: CASSYLASPRDTQYF
v_call: TRBV10-3; j_call: TRBJ2-7; d_call: TRBD2; clone_size: few; cdr3_nt: TGTGCCATCAGCGCCGCAGCGGGGGACTACCTTTACGAGCAGTACTTC; cdr3_aa: CAISAAAGDYLYEQYF
v_call: TRBV10-3; j_call: TRBJ2-6; d_call: -; clone_size: few; cdr3_nt: TGTGCCATCAGGGAGACAGGATCGATCCCTGGAGCCAACGTCCTGACTTTC; cdr3_aa: CAIRETGSIPGANVLTF
v_call: TRBV5-1; j_call: TRBJ1-1; d_call: TRBD1; clone_size: few; cdr3_nt: TGCGCCAGCAGCTTGGGGGACAGGGGAAGAGGCACTGAAGCTTTCTTT; cdr3_aa: CASSLGDRGRGTEAFF
v_call: TRBV5-8; j_call: TRBJ2-7; d_call: -; clone_size: many; cdr3_nt: TGTGCCAGCAGCTTCCCGGGGACCAGCTCCTACGAGCAGTACTTC; cdr3_aa: CASSFPGTSSYEQYF
v_call: TRBV29-1; j_call: TRBJ2-7; d_call: TRBD1; clone_size: few; cdr3_nt: TGCAGCGTTGAAGGGGGACAGCCCTCCTACGAGCAGTACTTC; cdr3_aa: CSVEGGQPSYEQYF
v_call: TRBV27; j_call: TRBJ2-7; d_call: -; clone_size: few; cdr3_nt: TGTGCCAGCACCATAGGAAGGGGCTACGAGCAGTACTTC; cdr3_aa: CASTIGRGYEQYF
v_call: TRBV2; j_call: TRBJ2-2; d_call: -; clone_size: few; cdr3_nt: TGTGCCAGCAGTGCCGCTACAAACACCGGGGAGCTGTTTTTT; cdr3_aa: CASSAATNTGELFF
v_call: TRBV20-1; j_call: TRBJ2-1; d_call: -; clone_size: few; cdr3_nt: TGCAGTGCTAGAGATTTCGCTAGCCGAAACTACAATGAGCAGTTCTTC; cdr3_aa: CSARDFASRNYNEQFF
v_call: TRBV6-2/TRBV6-3; j_call: TRBJ2-1; d_call: -; clone_size: few; cdr3_nt: TGTGCCAGCAGTTACGAAGTAAATGAGCAGTTCTTC; cdr3_aa: CASSYEVNEQFF